This TCR beta chain was profiled in a study of blood T cell repertoires in COVID-19. Study context: Sample material is recorded as cDNA or gDNA derived from T cells, B-cell-depleted T cells, or PBMCs.

This clone came up once. Assignments of participants to cohorts depended upon their own reported clinical history. Germline CDR1 reads SGHTA; CDR2 reads FQGNSA. The CDR3 runs to 15 residues. The V gene end was trimmed by 5 bases and the J gene end by 3 bases; junction bases not matched to a gene: 5. In the original analysis: Amplification with reference gene primers provided the estimates of nucleated cell counts. Sequencing was performed with immunoSEQ multiplex PCR; in TCRdb, only in-frame clones are kept and a portion is missing. That table gives V, J and clone size, and the DNA gave D and trimming. The table has a few hundred thousand clones, approximately 89% seen once.

The receptor was derived from a woman in her 40s with acute COVID-19. The V gene is TRBV7-2, the J gene TRBJ1-3; TRBD1 matches 9 bases. The sample taken for sequencing was PBMCs or T cells enriched from blood (not recorded which). CDR3 loop: CASSPGTGNGNTIYF. CDR3 coding DNA: TGTGCCAGCAGCCCGGGGACAGGGAATGGAAACACCATATATTTT. Full variable domain (remainder filled in from reference TRBV7-2 and TRBJ1-3): GAGVSQSPSNKVTEKGKDVELRCDPISGHTALYWYRQSLGQGLEFLIYFQGNSAPDKSGLPSDRFSAERTGGSVSTLTIQRTQQEDSAVYLCASSPGTGNGNTIYFGEGSWLTVV.